This note documents a single TCR beta chain sequence. The sample is drawn from a study of T cell changes during pregnancy in multiple sclerosis. Assay used: immunoSEQ multiplex PCR; TCRdb lists only in-frame clones, some missing. The table lists about 38,000 clones, around nine tenths of them singletons. The CDR3 spans 13 residues. V gave up 7 bases and J gave up 7 bases, with 17 bases separating them. Germline CDR1 and CDR2: SQVTM and ANQGSEA. The chain recombines TRBV29-1 with TRBJ2-1; D is perhaps TRBD2 (6 bases). The material was CD4+ T cells from peripheral blood mononuclear cells, obtained in the third trimester of pregnancy. The sequence was collected from a female donor in good health, enrolled as a control in a pregnancy study. In DNA form, the CDR3 reads TGCAGCGGAAGCGGGCTAATTGGGAATGAGCAGTTCTTC. The encoded protein is CSGSGLIGNEQFF.